The entry below describes one T cell receptor beta chain. Its antigen is unidentified. This record comes from a study of cytomegalovirus exposure and HLA in healthy donors. Some clones are missing from TCRdb's copy, which holds only in-frame ones; the method was immunoSEQ multiplex PCR. The sample lists under 200,000 clones, about 89% occurring once. Findings and caveats of the study: Published work reported that the classifier diagnosed cytomegalovirus status with high specificity and sensitivity.

The donors were part of the roughly 120-subject validation cohort, which stood apart from the approximately 630-subject first cohort. Sequenced sample: PBMCs. This clonotype was obtained from a woman younger than 35 in good health and CMV-seropositive.

The CDR3 DNA is TGTGCCAGCAGTGGCTGGACTAGCCGTGAGACCCAGTACTTC. Amino acid sequence: CASSGWTSRETQYF. The V gene is TRBV6-1, the J gene TRBJ2-5; 8 bases are a match to TRBD2. CDR1 and CDR2 from the germline V gene are MNHNS and SASEGT. The V and J ends lost 4 bases and 5 bases, in that order; junction bases with no gene match: 6. This CDR3 contains 14 residues.